The clone carrying this T cell receptor (beta chain) was seen more than once but under ten times. Antigen unknown. V was trimmed by 4 bases and J by 2 bases, leaving 8 bases between them. The CDR3 is 13 residues long. Germline CDR1 is LGHDT and CDR2 is YNNKEL (reference sequence). One entry per CDR3 protein results from TCRdb running MiXCR on the RT-PCR reads. The sample holds hundreds of thousands of distinct CDR3 sequences, around a fifth seen once. This record comes from a study of response to subunit inactivated influenza vaccine. Study-wide findings and caveats: T cells newly recruited by each seasonal influenza vaccination are few, the authors suggested.

The sequencing used PBMCs from blood, collected less than 22 months after vaccination. The receptor was isolated from a man between 50 and 69 years old who received an inactivated influenza vaccine. V is TRBV3-1 and J is TRBJ1-2; D is unclear. The CDR3 here is CASSPGENYGYTF. The CDR3 DNA is TGTGCCAGCAGCCCCGGGGAGAACTATGGCTACACCTTC.